A single sample gave rise to the 15 T cell receptor beta chains below, sequenced in a study of blood T cell repertoires in COVID-19. Libraries were prepared by immunoSEQ multiplex PCR; TCRdb keeps only in-frame clonotypes and omits some of them. The sample has tens of thousands of clones, roughly nine tenths seen once. The sequencing sample was made of peripheral blood. All receptors derive from a man in his sixties with acute or convalescent COVID-19.

This chain uses TRBV5-1 with TRBJ2-1, with 9 bases that match TRBD1. With V trimmed by 5 bases and J by 8 bases, 8 bases remained unmatched. CDR3 length equals 14 residues. Germline V gene sequence: CDR1 SGHRS, CDR2 YFSETQ. In DNA form, the CDR3 reads TGCGCCAGCAGGGAAGGACAGGGGTTCGATGAGCAGTTCTTC. It specifies CASREGQGFDEQFF.

J is TRBJ2-3 and V is TRBV7-2; maybe TRBD1 (5 bases). V was shortened by 2 bases and J by 3 bases, with 21 bases between the two germline ends. From germline, CDR1 is SGHTA and CDR2 FQGNSA. The CDR3 loop spans 18 amino acids. CDR3 protein: CASSLFTPSGKRTDTQYF. CDR3 nucleotide sequence: TGTGCCAGCAGCTTATTTACACCCTCAGGGAAACGAACAGATACGCAGTATTTT.

Notes on this clone: Mismatch with germline at one junction end may stem from a read error. The chain recombines TRBV24-1 with TRBJ2-3, with a weak D call TRBD2 (7 bases). In germline, CDR1 is KGHDR, CDR2 SFDVKD. This CDR3 has 15 residues. CDR3 coding DNA: TGTGCCACCGGTGACAAGCGGGGCGAAGGGGGTACGCAGTATTTT. As protein: CATGDKRGEGGTQYF.

CDR3 loop: CASKPGQGHQPQHF. The CDR3 nucleotides are TGTGCCAGCAAGCCGGGACAGGGGCATCAGCCCCAGCATTTT. V usage is TRBV2 and J usage is TRBJ1-5; 10 bases match TRBD1. The ends lost 7 bases at V and 5 bases at J; junction bases unmatched: 5. The V gene's germline CDR1 is SNHLY and CDR2 FYNNEI. There are 14 residues in the CDR3.

V is TRBV5-4 and J is TRBJ2-1, with 7 bases fitting TRBD1. Germline CDR1 and CDR2: SGHNT and YYREEE (reference sequence). Trimming took 4 bases from V and 2 from J; bases not matched to a gene: 6. This CDR3 is built from 15 residues. CDR3 coding DNA: TGTGCCAGCAGCCTAACCGGGACAGCCTACAATGAGCAGTTCTTC. Amino acid sequence: CASSLTGTAYNEQFF. Full variable domain (outside the CDR3, taken from reference TRBV5-4 and TRBJ2-1): ETGVTQSPTHLIKTRGQQVTLRCSSQSGHNTVSWYQQALGQGPQFIFQYYREEENGRGNFPPRFSGLQFPNYSSELNVNALELDDSALYLCASSLTGTAYNEQFFGPGTRLTVL.

The rearrangement uses TRBV5-1 and TRBJ1-1; 7 bases align to TRBD1. The CDR3 has 13 amino acids. Germline V CDR1 and CDR2: SGHRS, YFSETQ. J gave up 7 bases and V 7 bases, and 10 bases lay outside the gene matches. The CDR3 bases are TGCGCCAGCCGCTCCCAGCAGGGGGGTGAAGCTTTCTTT. Amino acids: CASRSQQGGEAFF.

The V call is TRBV7-2, the J call TRBJ2-3, with D maybe TRBD1 (6 bases). V was cut by 1 base and J by 3 bases, with 14 bases left in between. The CDR3 length is 16 residues. Germline V gene sequence: CDR1 SGHTA, CDR2 FQGNSA. CDR3 loop: CASSLGPGETTDTQYF. The CDR3 DNA reads TGTGCCAGCAGCTTAGGGCCAGGGGAGACGACAGATACGCAGTATTTT.

V gene TRBV19 combines with J gene TRBJ1-5; D unclear. Trimming left V 5 bases short and J 3 bases short, with 8 bases between. The CDR3 is 13 amino acids. CDR1 is LNHDA and CDR2 is SQIVND in the germline V gene (reference sequence). The CDR3 sequence: CASSGSLNQPQHF. The CDR3 region has the DNA TGTGCCAGTAGTGGGAGCCTCAATCAGCCCCAGCATTTT.

This chain uses TRBV6-5 with TRBJ1-5; TRBD1 might be the D (5 bases). There are 15 residues in the CDR3. The V and J ends lost 7 bases and 5 bases respectively, with 18 bases between them. Germline-derived CDR1 and CDR2 are MNHEY and SVGAGI. In DNA form, the CDR3 reads TGTGCCAGCACCAGGGTAGAGTTCTTAGATCAGCCCCAGCATTTT. Encoded protein: CASTRVEFLDQPQHF.

V and J are TRBV11-2 and TRBJ2-3; TRBD2 agrees at 12 bases. Losses at the gene ends were 6 bases for V and 4 bases for J; bases not matched to a gene: 8. The CDR3 consists of 16 residues. Germline-derived CDR1 and CDR2 are SGHAT and FQNNGV. The CDR3 spells CASSGRLAGVSDTQYF. In DNA form, the CDR3 reads TGTGCCAGCAGTGGGAGACTAGCGGGGGTCTCAGATACGCAGTATTTT.

CDR3 sequence reads: CASSYSFGSGNTIYF. The CDR3 nucleotides are TGTGCCAGCAGTTACTCCTTCGGCTCTGGAAACACCATATATTTT. The chain couples TRBV6-5 to TRBJ1-3; no firm D call. This CDR3 contains 15 residues. V lost 0 bases and J lost 0, with 6 bases in between. The V gene's germline CDR1 is MNHEY and CDR2 SVGAGI.

V and J are TRBV21-1 and TRBJ1-5; TRBD1, the table's D call, was not compared with the DNA. TRBV21-1 counts as a pseudogene. This CDR3 has 16 residues. The CDR3 spells CASSKENLNRGPQGHF. Written as DNA, the CDR3 is TGTGCCAGCAGCAAAGAAAACCTGAACAGGGGGCCCCAGGGGCATTTT.

The CDR3 DNA follows: TGTGCCAGCAGTTCCTACTCCCGGGACAGAACTAACTATGGCTACACCTTC. It codes for CASSSYSRDRTNYGYTF. The V and J genes are TRBV27 and TRBJ1-2, with TRBD1 matching over 7 bases. J gave up 0 bases and V 4 bases, and 11 bases lay outside the gene matches. This CDR3 region has 17 residues. Germline CDR1 is MNHEY and CDR2 is SMNVEV (reference sequence).

The chain recombines TRBV27 with TRBJ1-6; 12 positions match TRBD1. J lost 8 bases, V lost 4 bases, and 12 bases had no gene match. This CDR3 has 18 residues. In germline, CDR1 is MNHEY, CDR2 SMNVEV (reference sequence). The CDR3 DNA reads as TGTGCCAGCAGTTCTGGGGGACAGGGGGCTTTCGTAGATTCACCCCTCCACTTT. The encoded protein is CASSSGGQGAFVDSPLHF.

The V gene is TRBV14, the J gene TRBJ1-6; TRBD1 matches at 7 bases. V was clipped by 5 bases and J by 9 bases; unmatched bases: 7. This CDR3 comprises 14 residues. Germline V lookup: CDR1 SGHDN, CDR2 FVKESK. The CDR3 sequence: CASSTDRARSPLHF. CDR3 DNA: TGTGCCAGCAGCACTGACAGGGCTCGTTCACCCCTCCACTTT. The complete variable domain, with remaining parts taken from reference TRBV14 and TRBJ1-6, reads EAGVTQFPSHSVIEKGQTVTLRCDPISGHDNLYWYRRVMGKEIKFLLHFVKESKQDESGMPNNRFLAERTGGTYSTLKVQPAELEDSGVYFCASSTDRARSPLHFGNGTRLTVT.